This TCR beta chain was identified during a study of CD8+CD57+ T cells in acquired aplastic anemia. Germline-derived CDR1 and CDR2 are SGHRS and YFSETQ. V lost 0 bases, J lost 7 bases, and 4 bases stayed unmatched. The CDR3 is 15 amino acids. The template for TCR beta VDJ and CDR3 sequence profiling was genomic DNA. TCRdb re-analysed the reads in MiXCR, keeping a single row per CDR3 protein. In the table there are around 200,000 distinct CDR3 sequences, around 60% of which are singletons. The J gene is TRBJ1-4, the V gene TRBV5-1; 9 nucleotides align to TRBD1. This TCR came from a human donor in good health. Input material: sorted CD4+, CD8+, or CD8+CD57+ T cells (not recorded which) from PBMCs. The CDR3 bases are TGCGCCAGCAGCTTGGGGACAGGGGACGTTGAAAAACTGTTTTTT. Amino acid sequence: CASSLGTGDVEKLFF.